Following are 32 T cell receptor beta chains from one sample sequenced in a study of T cell responses to AZD1222 COVID-19 vaccine (dated by TCRdb to the early 2020s). The sample's time point label, in plain terms: about 28 days (+/-7) after the second vaccine dose. To prepare the library, the immunoSEQ multiplex PCR assay was applied. The table was pulled from immuneACCESS by TCRdb, which kept in-frame rearrangements only. Such tables lose some clones; where checked, under half of the loss comes from unresolved V genes, and the rest has no known cause. The sample includes some 150,000 clones, with approximately 91% observed a single time. The top ten constitute approximately 1.6% of the sample. The specimen comprised peripheral blood, sampled 28 days after the second AZD1222 dose. These receptors originate from an adult who received the AZD1222 COVID-19 vaccine.

V gene TRBV7-2 combines with J gene TRBJ2-7; 9 bases agree with TRBD1. From germline, CDR1 is SGHTA and CDR2 FQGNSA. The CDR3 spans 18 residues. With 2 bases clipped from V and 1 base from J, the junction kept 12 bases outside the gene matches. Written as DNA, the CDR3 is TGTGCCAGCAGCTTACCTACAGGACAGGGGACCCCATCCTACGAGCAGTACTTC. Protein sequence: CASSLPTGQGTPSYEQYF.

The V and J genes are TRBV27 and TRBJ2-3; the match to TRBD2 covers 10 bases. Germline CDR1 and CDR2: MNHEY and SMNVEV (reference sequence). V dropped 7 bases and J dropped 1; count of bases not matched to a gene: 8. The CDR3 is 16 residues long. CDR3 in amino acids: CASKLAGREGTDTQYF. CDR3 DNA: TGTGCCAGCAAACTAGCGGGGCGAGAAGGCACAGATACGCAGTATTTT.

This rearrangement joins TRBV28 to TRBJ1-2, with a tentative D call TRBD1 (5 bases). Germline CDR1 MDHEN, CDR2 SYDVKM. The V gene lost 8 bases and the J gene lost 2 bases, with 12 bases spanning the gap. The CDR3 contains 13 residues. CDR3 in amino acids: CASRTTANYGYTF. The DNA for the CDR3 is TGTGCCAGCCGGACGACAGCGAACTATGGCTACACCTTC.

The gene calls are TRBV2 and TRBJ1-4; unclear D gene. Germline V gene lookup returns CDR1 SNHLY and CDR2 FYNNEI. This CDR3 is 15 amino acids long. The V end was cut by 5 bases, the J end by 0 bases, with 10 bases between. This CDR3 reads CASSRVGTTNEKLFF. CDR3 DNA: TGTGCCAGCAGTCGGGTGGGGACAACTAATGAAAAACTGTTTTTT. Full variable domain (remainder filled in from reference TRBV2 and TRBJ1-4): EPEVTQTPSHQVTQMGQEVILRCVPISNHLYFYWYRQILGQKVEFLVSFYNNEISEKSEIFDDQFSVERPDGSNFTLKIRSTKLEDSAMYFCASSRVGTTNEKLFFGSGTQLSVL.

The V call is TRBV19, the J call TRBJ2-7; 10 bases are a match to TRBD1. The CDR3 consists of 15 residues. Germline assignment: CDR1 LNHDA and CDR2 SQIVND (reference sequence). V trimming: 10 bases; J trimming: 4 bases; junction bases outside the gene matches: 13. The CDR3 region is CATGLGDRGFYEQYF. The DNA of the CDR3 is TGTGCCACCGGCTTGGGGGACAGGGGTTTTTACGAGCAGTACTTC. Filled out from reference TRBV19 and TRBJ2-7, the complete variable domain reads DGGITQSPKYLFRKEGQNVTLSCEQNLNHDAMYWYRQDPGQGLRLIYYSQIVNDFQKGDIAEGYSVSREKKESFPLTVTSAQKNPTAFYLCATGLGDRGFYEQYFGPGTRLTVT.

This chain uses TRBV27 with TRBJ2-3, with 14 bases aligning to TRBD2. This CDR3 has 19 residues. Germline loops: CDR1 MNHEY, CDR2 SMNVEV (reference sequence). With V trimmed by 3 bases and J by 4 bases, 12 bases remained unmatched. Here the CDR3 DNA reads TGTGCCAGCAGTTTCCTGACTAGCGGGAGGGTAGTTATATCAGATACGCAGTATTTT. Its translation: CASSFLTSGRVVISDTQYF.

This chain links TRBV4-1 with TRBJ1-2; D gene unclear. V dropped 0 bases and J dropped 6 bases, with 17 bases sitting between them. Germline values: CDR1 MGHRA, CDR2 YSYEKL. This CDR3 contains 16 residues. The CDR3 coding sequence is TGCGCCAGCAGCCAAGATAGGGATCCGAGGCTGAATGGCTACACCTTC. The encoded protein is CASSQDRDPRLNGYTF.

This chain uses TRBV11-2 with TRBJ1-1; D might be TRBD1 (6 bases). This CDR3 is 15 amino acids long. V was clipped by 3 bases and J by 3 bases, with 14 bases between them. The germline CDR1 and CDR2 sequences are SGHAT and FQNNGV. CDR3 protein: CASSFGDRSYTEAFF. The CDR3 DNA reads TGTGCCAGCAGCTTCGGAGACAGGAGTTACACTGAAGCTTTCTTT.

This chain links TRBV27 with TRBJ1-2; D unresolved. V dropped 4 bases and J dropped 8 bases, with 14 bases sitting between them. The CDR3 is 13 amino acids. CDR1 is MNHEY and CDR2 is SMNVEV in the germline V gene (reference sequence). CDR3 loop: CASSSHNTGGYTF. The CDR3 DNA sequence: TGTGCCAGCAGTTCCCATAACACGGGAGGCTACACCTTC.

The J gene is TRBJ2-3, the V gene TRBV9; unclear D gene. V was trimmed by 3 bases and J by 2 bases, leaving 10 bases between them. CDR3 length equals 14 residues. Germline loops: CDR1 SGDLS, CDR2 YYNGEE. The CDR3 here is CASSATTFTDTQYF. The CDR3 nucleotides are TGTGCCAGCAGCGCCACCACGTTCACAGATACGCAGTATTTT.

V gene TRBV5-6 combines with J gene TRBJ2-5; D uncertain. With 0 bases removed from V and 5 bases from J, the gap between germline ends came to 8 bases. The CDR3 length is 13 residues. In germline, CDR1 is SGHDT, CDR2 YYEEEE. The CDR3 is CASSLEGSETQYF. DNA of the CDR3: TGTGCCAGCAGCTTGGAAGGATCGGAGACCCAGTACTTC. Together with reference TRBV5-6 and TRBJ2-5, the CDR3 gives the full variable domain: DAGVTQSPTHLIKTRGQQVTLRCSPKSGHDTVSWYQQALGQGPQFIFQYYEEEERQRGNFPDRFSGHQFPNYSSELNVNALLLGDSALYLCASSLEGSETQYFGPGTRLLVL.

J is TRBJ2-1 and V is TRBV18; D could derive from TRBD1 or TRBD2 (5 bases each). Germline V gives CDR1 KGHSH, CDR2 LQKENI. This CDR3 has 14 residues. Trimming took 4 bases from V and 8 from J, leaving 15 bases between them. CDR3 residues: CASSLGTRGHEQFF. The CDR3 DNA reads as TGTGCCAGCTCACTAGGGACCCGCGGTCATGAGCAGTTCTTC.

J is TRBJ1-1 and V is TRBV7-6; D remains ambiguous. The CDR3 loop spans 13 amino acids. V lost 4 bases and J lost 5, with 11 bases in between. The V gene's germline CDR1 is SGHVS and CDR2 FNYEAQ. CDR3 in DNA: TGTGCCAGCAGCTCGTCCCCTAAGACTGAAGCTTTCTTT. Translation: CASSSSPKTEAFF.

The genes are TRBV5-1 and TRBJ2-7; 14 positions agree with TRBD2. Germline CDR1 SGHRS, CDR2 YFSETQ. The length of the CDR3 is 16 residues. J gave up 7 bases and V 0 bases, and 6 bases lay outside the gene matches. Here the CDR3 DNA reads TGCGCCAGCAGCTTGGGAGGGACTAGCGGGGGAAAAGAGCAGTACTTC. This codes for CASSLGGTSGGKEQYF.

The V and J genes are TRBV27 and TRBJ2-7, with 9 bases aligning to TRBD1. The CDR3 length is 14 residues. Germline CDR1 is MNHEY and CDR2 is SMNVEV (reference sequence). J gave up 2 bases and V 3 bases, and 2 bases lay outside the gene matches. DNA of the CDR3: TGTGCCAGCAGTTTGTACAGGGGGCCCTACGAGCAGTACTTC. Translating it yields CASSLYRGPYEQYF.

V is TRBV10-3 and J is TRBJ2-5; 9 nucleotides align to TRBD1. Trimming took 3 bases from V and 5 from J; bases not matched to a gene: 7. The CDR3 runs to 15 residues. Germline V gene lookup returns CDR1 ENHRY and CDR2 SYGVKD. CDR3 in amino acids: CAISDLTGGEETQYF. CDR3 DNA: TGTGCCATCAGTGATCTCACAGGGGGCGAGGAGACCCAGTACTTC.

V and J are TRBV5-1 and TRBJ1-5; TRBD1 matches 7 bases. The junction had 4 bases not matched to a gene; V was cut back by 2 bases and J by 2 bases. Germline V gene sequence: CDR1 SGHRS, CDR2 YFSETQ. The length of the CDR3 is 15 residues. CDR3 coding DNA: TGCGCCAGCAGCTTCGAGGGGGCCGGCAATCAGCCCCAGCATTTT. Protein product: CASSFEGAGNQPQHF.

The chain has TRBV28 and TRBJ1-2; a weak D match, TRBD1 (5 bases). V lost 3 bases to trimming and J lost 7 bases, with 9 bases between them. The germline gives CDR1 MDHEN, CDR2 SYDVKM. This CDR3 is 12 amino acids long. The CDR3, as DNA: TGTGCCAGCAGTTTCAAGGGGCTTGGCTACACCTTC. It is translated as CASSFKGLGYTF.

This sequence joins TRBV6-4 and TRBJ1-1; D is uncertain. CDR1 is MRHNA, CDR2 SNTAGT, per germline. V lost 4 bases and J lost 8, with 8 bases in between. The CDR3 contains 11 residues. The CDR3, as DNA: TGTGCCAGCAGTGTTTCGGTCGAAGCTTTCTTT. Amino acids: CASSVSVEAFF.

The chain combines TRBV2 with TRBJ2-1, with D tentatively TRBD1 or TRBD2 (6 bases each). CDR1 and CDR2 (germline): SNHLY, FYNNEI. The CDR3 length is 15 residues. V dropped 7 bases and J dropped 5 bases, with 18 bases sitting between them. This chain's CDR3 is CASTLRGARDNEQFF. In DNA form, the CDR3 reads TGTGCCAGCACTCTAAGGGGGGCGCGGGACAATGAGCAGTTCTTC. Full variable domain (outside the CDR3, taken from reference TRBV2 and TRBJ2-1): EPEVTQTPSHQVTQMGQEVILRCVPISNHLYFYWYRQILGQKVEFLVSFYNNEISEKSEIFDDQFSVERPDGSNFTLKIRSTKLEDSAMYFCASTLRGARDNEQFFGPGTRLTVL.

V and J are TRBV18 and TRBJ2-5; weak D call: TRBD1 (5 bases). Per the germline V gene, CDR1 is KGHSH and CDR2 is LQKENI. The CDR3 has 15 amino acids. Trimming pared 3 bases from V and 2 bases from J, leaving 13 bases between. The chain's CDR3 is CASSPGALGQETQYF. CDR3 DNA: TGTGCCAGCTCACCTGGGGCCCTAGGGCAAGAGACCCAGTACTTC.

The chain joins TRBV7-8 to TRBJ2-6; 9 nucleotides align to TRBD1. The length of the CDR3 is 17 residues. In germline, CDR1 is SGHVS, CDR2 FQNEAQ. V was clipped by 5 bases and J by 0 bases; unmatched bases: 5. The CDR3: CASSGDRVVSGANVLTF. CDR3 nucleotides: TGTGCCAGCAGCGGGGACAGGGTGGTCTCTGGGGCCAACGTCCTGACTTTC.

J is TRBJ1-2 and V is TRBV9; unclear D gene. The CDR3 loop spans 12 amino acids. V was clipped by 0 bases and J by 4 bases, with 4 bases between them. Germline CDR1 reads SGDLS; CDR2 reads YYNGEE. The CDR3 bases are TGTGCCAGCAGCGTAGACAGCTATGGCTACACCTTC. Its translation is CASSVDSYGYTF.

The chain uses TRBV15 and TRBJ2-1; 7 nucleotides align to TRBD2. The V gene end was trimmed by 2 bases and the J gene end by 9 bases; junction bases not matched to a gene: 7. Germline loops: CDR1 LNHNV, CDR2 YYDKDF (reference sequence). CDR3 size: 14 residues. The CDR3 protein is CATSRLGTGGEQFF. DNA for the CDR3: TGTGCCACCAGCAGATTGGGCACGGGAGGTGAGCAGTTCTTC.

The genes are TRBV3-1 (or the pseudogene TRBV3-2) and TRBJ2-1; D unresolved. Germline loops: CDR1 LGHDT, CDR2 YNNKEL (reference sequence). The V end was cut by 4 bases, the J end by 12 bases, with 13 bases between. CDR3 size: 12 residues. The DNA of the CDR3 is TGTGCCAGCAGCCCAACTCCTAGGGTGCAGTTCTTC. Translation: CASSPTPRVQFF.

The chain employs TRBV3-1 (or the pseudogene TRBV3-2) and TRBJ2-4; either TRBD1 or TRBD2 may supply D (5 bases each). The CDR3 totals 20 residues. Germline CDR1 LGHDT, CDR2 YNNKEL (reference sequence). V was clipped by 2 bases and J by 0 bases, with 23 bases between them. The CDR3 sequence is CASSQRVKGDDLVAKNIQYF. CDR3 sequence (DNA): TGTGCCAGCAGCCAAAGGGTGAAAGGGGACGACCTCGTAGCCAAAAACATTCAGTACTTC.

This chain links TRBV7-8 with TRBJ1-1; 8 positions match TRBD1. Germline V gives CDR1 SGHVS, CDR2 FQNEAQ. Trimming took 7 bases from V and 1 from J; bases not matched to a gene: 11. The CDR3 totals 16 residues. The CDR3 DNA reads as TGTGCCAGCACCCAACCATCCGGGACAGGGAACACTGAAGCTTTCTTT. Translating gives CASTQPSGTGNTEAFF.

CDR3 in DNA: TGTGCCAGCAGCCGACAGAGCTCCTACGAGCAGTACTTC. It encodes CASSRQSSYEQYF. The chain carries TRBV3-1 (or the pseudogene TRBV3-2) and TRBJ2-7; maybe TRBD1 (5 bases). CDR3 length: 13 residues. The germline V gene encodes CDR1 LGHDT and CDR2 YNNKEL (reference sequence). Between the trimmed V and J ends, which lost 4 bases and 0 bases, there was a span of 7 bases.

The chain has TRBV30 and TRBJ1-4; D is undetermined. With 0 bases removed from V and 0 bases from J, the gap between germline ends came to 5 bases. CDR1 is GTSNPN, CDR2 SVGIG, per germline (reference sequence). The length of the CDR3 is 14 residues. CDR3 coding DNA: TGTGCCTGGAGTGTACACACAACTAATGAAAAACTGTTTTTT. Its protein product is CAWSVHTTNEKLFF.

V usage is TRBV4-1 and J usage is TRBJ2-7, with D perhaps given as TRBD1 or TRBD2 (5 bases each). The CDR3 is made up of 17 amino acids. Trimming took 0 bases from V and 7 from J, leaving 22 bases between them. Germline V lookup: CDR1 MGHRA, CDR2 YSYEKL. The CDR3 region is CASSQDTGVAGSKEQYF. The CDR3 DNA reads as TGCGCCAGCAGCCAAGATACCGGGGTCGCAGGGTCCAAAGAGCAGTACTTC.

This chain links TRBV24-1 with TRBJ2-1, with a possible D match to TRBD2 (6 bases). Germline values: CDR1 KGHDR, CDR2 SFDVKD. Trimming removed 4 bases from V and 4 bases from J, with 10 bases in between. This CDR3 spans 14 amino acids. This chain's CDR3 is CATSETGTYNEQFF. Written as DNA, the CDR3 is TGTGCCACCAGTGAGACCGGGACTTACAATGAGCAGTTCTTC.

This clone was seen only once. This chain joins TRBV5-1 and TRBJ2-2, with a tentative D call TRBD2 (6 bases). CDR1 is SGHRS and CDR2 is YFSETQ in the germline V gene. Deletions cut 5 bases from V and 1 base from J, with 18 bases between. The CDR3 has 17 residues. The CDR3 DNA is TGCGCCAGCAGGGGGAGGTGGGGAGATATGAACACCGGGGAGCTGTTTTTT. Translation: CASRGRWGDMNTGELFF.